This is a list of T cell receptor beta chains from one sample in a study of regulatory T cells in long-lasting Graves disease. TCRdb ran MiXCR on the multiplex PCR reads and lists one entry per CDR3 protein. Of roughly 500,000 distinct CDR3 sequences detected, approximately 23% appear once; the ten largest clones hold roughly 13%. The input for sequencing was peripheral blood mononuclear cells (PBMCs), taken when the disease was refractory, from a patient treated with antithyroid drugs. These receptors were obtained from a female donor with Graves disease. Both conserved end residues are part of each CDR3. D genes are given only for firm matches. Clone size, where shown, is once, few, many, or a class for clones that have expanded.

d_call,j_call,clone_size,v_call,cdr3_nt,cdr3_aa
TRBD1,TRBJ2-7,many,TRBV28,TGTGCCAGCATACCGGGACAGGGGTACGAGCAGTACTTC,CASIPGQGYEQYF
.,TRBJ2-5,many,TRBV18,TGTGCCAGCAGCCCAGGGGGGGAGACCCAGTACTTC,CASSPGGETQYF
.,TRBJ2-5,many,TRBV2,TGTGCCAGCAGCTCGTTCCGGGGCCGACAAGAGACCCAGTACTTC,CASSSFRGRQETQYF
.,TRBJ1-1,many,TRBV7-2,TGTGCCAGCAGCTCCCGGCAGGGTGTTACTGAAGCTTTCTTT,CASSSRQGVTEAFF
.,TRBJ1-3,.,TRBV7-2,TGTGCCAGCAGCTTAGTGGTGGGTCAGCTCTCTGGAAACACCACATATTTT,CASSLVVGQLSGNTTYF
TRBD1,TRBJ2-1,many,TRBV28,TGTGCCACCCGCCCCGACAGGGGGGCTGGCAATGAGCAGTTCTTC,CATRPDRGAGNEQFF
.,TRBJ2-4,many,TRBV5-1,TGCGCCAGCAGCTTGGATGGGGAGTCGGGAAACATTCAGTACTTC,CASSLDGESGNIQYF
TRBD1,TRBJ1-2,.,TRBV5-5,TGTGCCAGCACCAGGATCCTCCAGGGGGACTATGGCTACACCTTC,CASTRILQGDYGYTF
.,TRBJ2-4,many,TRBV2,TGTGCCAGCAAGCCTGGGATCAGCAACATTCAGTACTTC,CASKPGISNIQYF
TRBD2,TRBJ2-5,many,TRBV7-2,TGTGCCAGCAGCTTAGCACGGACTAGGGGTCGTGAGACCCAGTACTTC,CASSLARTRGRETQYF
TRBD2,TRBJ2-4,many,TRBV7-2,TGTGCCAGCAGCTTAGTCGGCCTAGCGGGACATAAAAACATTCAGTACTTC,CASSLVGLAGHKNIQYF
.,TRBJ1-6,.,TRBV6-1,TGTGCCAGCAGTGATTCCCCCTTCAATTCACCCCTCCACTTT,CASSDSPFNSPLHF
.,TRBJ2-7,many,TRBV6-1,TGTGCCAGCAGGGGAAGGACAGCCTACGAGCAGTACTTC,CASRGRTAYEQYF
.,TRBJ2-7,.,TRBV29-1,TGCAGCGTTGAGGCGTCGCCCTACGAGCAGTACTTC,CSVEASPYEQYF
TRBD1,TRBJ2-7,.,TRBV13,TGTGCCAGCAGCCCTGGGACAGGGATTTTCTTC,CASSPGTGIFF
.,TRBJ1-1,many,TRBV5-6,TGTGCCAGCAGCTTGAACGCCGCCACTGAAGCTTTCTTT,CASSLNAATEAFF